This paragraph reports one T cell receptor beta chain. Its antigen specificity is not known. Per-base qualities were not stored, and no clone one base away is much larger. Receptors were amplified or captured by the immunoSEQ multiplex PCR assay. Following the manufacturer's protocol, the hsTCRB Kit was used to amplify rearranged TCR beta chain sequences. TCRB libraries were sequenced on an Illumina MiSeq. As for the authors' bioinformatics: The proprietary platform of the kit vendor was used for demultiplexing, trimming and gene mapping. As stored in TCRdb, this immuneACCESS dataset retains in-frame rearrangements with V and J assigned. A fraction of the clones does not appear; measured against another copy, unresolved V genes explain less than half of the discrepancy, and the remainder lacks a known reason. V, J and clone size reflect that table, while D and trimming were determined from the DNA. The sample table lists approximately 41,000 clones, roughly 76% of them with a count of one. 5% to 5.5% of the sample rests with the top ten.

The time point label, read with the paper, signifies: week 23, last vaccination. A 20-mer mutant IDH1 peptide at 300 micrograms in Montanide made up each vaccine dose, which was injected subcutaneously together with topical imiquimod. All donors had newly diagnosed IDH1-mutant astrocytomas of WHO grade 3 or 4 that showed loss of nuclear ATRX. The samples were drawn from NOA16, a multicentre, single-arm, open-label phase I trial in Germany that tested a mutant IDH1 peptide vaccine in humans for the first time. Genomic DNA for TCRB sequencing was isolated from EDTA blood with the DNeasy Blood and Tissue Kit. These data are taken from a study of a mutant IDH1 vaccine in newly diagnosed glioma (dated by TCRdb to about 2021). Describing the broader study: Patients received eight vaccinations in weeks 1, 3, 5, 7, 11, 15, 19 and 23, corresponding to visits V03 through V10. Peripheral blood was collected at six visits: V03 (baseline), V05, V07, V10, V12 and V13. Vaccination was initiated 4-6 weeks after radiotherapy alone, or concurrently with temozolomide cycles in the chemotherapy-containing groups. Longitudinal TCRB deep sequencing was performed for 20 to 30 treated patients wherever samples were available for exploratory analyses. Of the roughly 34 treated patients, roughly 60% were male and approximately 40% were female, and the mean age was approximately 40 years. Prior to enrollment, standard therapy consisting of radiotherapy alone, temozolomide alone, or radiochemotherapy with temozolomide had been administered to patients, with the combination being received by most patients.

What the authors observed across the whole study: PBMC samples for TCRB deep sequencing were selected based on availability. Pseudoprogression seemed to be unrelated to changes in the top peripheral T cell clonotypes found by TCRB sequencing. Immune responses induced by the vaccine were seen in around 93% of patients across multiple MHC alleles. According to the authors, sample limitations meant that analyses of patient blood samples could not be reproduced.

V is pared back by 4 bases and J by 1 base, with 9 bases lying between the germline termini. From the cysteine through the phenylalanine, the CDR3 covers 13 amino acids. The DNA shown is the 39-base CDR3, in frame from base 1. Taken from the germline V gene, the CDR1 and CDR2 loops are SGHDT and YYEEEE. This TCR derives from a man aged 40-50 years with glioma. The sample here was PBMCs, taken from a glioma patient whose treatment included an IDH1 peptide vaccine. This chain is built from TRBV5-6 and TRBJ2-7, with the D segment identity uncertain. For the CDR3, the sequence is CASSIDISYEQYF. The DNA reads TGTGCCAGCAGCATCGACATTTCCTACGAGCAGTACTTC. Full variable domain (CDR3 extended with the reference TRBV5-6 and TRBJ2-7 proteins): DAGVTQSPTHLIKTRGQQVTLRCSPKSGHDTVSWYQQALGQGPQFIFQYYEEEERQRGNFPDRFSGHQFPNYSSELNVNALLLGDSALYLCASSIDISYEQYFGPGTRLTVT.